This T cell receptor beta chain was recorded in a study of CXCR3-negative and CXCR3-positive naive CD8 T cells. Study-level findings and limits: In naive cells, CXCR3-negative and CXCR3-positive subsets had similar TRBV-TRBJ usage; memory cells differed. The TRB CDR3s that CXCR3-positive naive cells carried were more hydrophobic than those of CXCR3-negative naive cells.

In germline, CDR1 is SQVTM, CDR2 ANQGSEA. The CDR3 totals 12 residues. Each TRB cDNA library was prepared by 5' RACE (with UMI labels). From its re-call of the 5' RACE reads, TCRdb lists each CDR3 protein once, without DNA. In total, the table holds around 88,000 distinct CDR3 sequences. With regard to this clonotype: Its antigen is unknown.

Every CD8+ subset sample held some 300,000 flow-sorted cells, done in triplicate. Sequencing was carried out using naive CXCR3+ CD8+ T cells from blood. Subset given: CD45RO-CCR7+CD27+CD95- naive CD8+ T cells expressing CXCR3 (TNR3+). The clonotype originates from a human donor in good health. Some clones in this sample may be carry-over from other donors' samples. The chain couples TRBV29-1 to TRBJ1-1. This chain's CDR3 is CSVAGLYTEAFF. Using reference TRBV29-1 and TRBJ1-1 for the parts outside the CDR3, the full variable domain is SAVISQKPSRDICQRGTSLTIQCQVDSQVTMMFWYRQQPGQSLTLIATANQGSEATYESGFVIDKFPISRPNLTFSTLTVSNMSPEDSSIYLCSVAGLYTEAFFGQGTRLTVV.